The sequence of this T cell receptor beta chain was determined in a study of shared clonotypes between healthy human individuals. Study background: Three plates were used per donor for CD4 naive, three for CD4 memory, two for CD8 naive and one for CD8 memory. Findings and caveats of the study: Inspection by rarefaction showed sorted-subset sequencing to be incomplete despite large depth. Investigators collected only blood, and repertoires in tissues likely differ. Clonotypes that were shared across a handful of donors made up approximately 5% of naive CD4 clonotypes.

Repertoires were generated with immunoSEQ multiplex PCR, while TCRdb's copy carries only in-frame clones and drops some. The data hold roughly 2.5 million clones, with around 94% observed a single time. The CDR3 is 14 amino acids. The germline V and J ends were trimmed by 0 bases and 6 bases, with 11 bases remaining between them. From germline, CDR1 is LNHNV and CDR2 YYDKDF (reference sequence). Turning to this clone: The antigen remains undetermined.

This TCR came from a man aged 18-30 years in good health. The chain employs TRBV15 and TRBJ1-1; D is unclear. Sequences were obtained from naive CD4+ T cells sorted from blood. Subset here: CD45RA+ positively selected. This chain's CDR3 is CATSRDAGRPEAFF. The CDR3 nucleotides read TGTGCCACCAGCAGAGATGCGGGCCGACCTGAAGCTTTCTTT.